The 16 T cell receptor beta chains given below trace back to one sample, sequenced in a study of Ad26.COV2.S vaccination and SARS-CoV-2 variants. TCRdb's copy holds only in-frame clones and misses some; the assay was immunoSEQ multiplex PCR. Of around 300,000 clones listed, 80% to 90% are singletons. Treatment noted: 19 received Ad26.COV2.S at low or high dose, single or two shots; about 5 received placebo; per-sample allocation not given. Sampling was performed 63 days after the first vaccine or placebo injection. This specimen was peripheral blood, taken in a trial of Ad26.COV2.S vaccine versus placebo. Receptors originate from a person aged 18-65 years who received the Ad26.COV2.S COVID-19 vaccine or a placebo.

A few counts support this clone. Its ends do not fully match the called genes, so a read error is possible. This chain links TRBV14 with TRBJ2-7; D not certain. The CDR3 is 13 amino acids. Per germline, CDR1 SGHDN and CDR2 FVKESK. CDR3 DNA sequence: TGTGCCAGCAGCGACCGTCGCTCCAACGAGCAGTACTTC. Residues: CASSDRRSNEQYF. The variable domain in full, completed from reference TRBV14 and TRBJ2-7, reads EAGVTQFPSHSVIEKGQTVTLRCDPISGHDNLYWYRRVMGKEIKFLLHFVKESKQDESGMPNNRFLAERTGGTYSTLKVQPAELEDSGVYFCASSDRRSNEQYFGPGTRLTVT.

This chain joins TRBV5-1 and TRBJ2-5, with TRBD1 as a possible D gene (6 bases). The V end was cut by 4 bases, the J end by 2 bases, with 12 bases between. The CDR3 extends over 14 amino acids. Per the germline V gene, CDR1 is SGHRS and CDR2 is YFSETQ. The DNA of the CDR3 is TGCGCCAGCAGCCCCAGGGACATGCAAGAGACCCAGTACTTC. This encodes CASSPRDMQETQYF.

Details on this clone: Other DNA sequences in this sample translate to the same CDR3. The genes are TRBV20-1 and TRBJ1-2; D not certain. CDR3 length equals 9 residues. Germline CDR1 and CDR2: DFQATT and SNEGSKA (reference sequence). The V end was cut by 6 bases, the J end by 8 bases, with 7 bases between. The CDR3 protein is CSAGGGYTF. As DNA, the CDR3 is TGCAGTGCCGGCGGCGGCTACACCTTC.

The rearrangement joins TRBV27 to TRBJ2-1; a possible D gene is TRBD1 (5 bases). V shed 1 base and J shed 9 bases, with 13 bases lying between them. Germline V lookup: CDR1 MNHEY, CDR2 SMNVEV (reference sequence). This CDR3 comprises 14 residues. The CDR3 DNA sequence: TGTGCCAGCAGTTTATTTCAGGGTATCGGTGAGCAGTTCTTC. It is translated as CASSLFQGIGEQFF.

This chain connects TRBV12-3 or TRBV12-4 to TRBJ1-2, with 8 bases fitting TRBD1. Germline trimming cut 6 bases from V and 8 bases from J; bases unmatched to any gene: 8. This CDR3 region has 13 residues. The CDR3 coding sequence is TGTGCCAGCAGCAGGACAGGGTTGGGAGGCTACACCTTC. Translated: CASSRTGLGGYTF.

The V call is TRBV4-1, the J call TRBJ2-3; 9 positions match TRBD2. The CDR3 loop spans 15 amino acids. The germline CDR1 and CDR2 sequences are MGHRA and YSYEKL. With V trimmed by 1 base and J by 4 bases, 3 bases remained unmatched. CDR3 DNA: TGCGCCAGCAGCCAAGTTAGCGGGAGCGCAGATACGCAGTATTTT. Translating gives CASSQVSGSADTQYF.

The V gene is TRBV5-4, the J gene TRBJ1-2; 7 bases fit TRBD1. The CDR3 totals 16 residues. Germline CDR1 reads SGHNT; CDR2 reads YYREEE (reference sequence). J gave up 5 bases and V 0 bases, and 10 bases lay outside the gene matches. This CDR3 is CASSLVAQGPGYGYTF. CDR3 nucleotides: TGTGCCAGCAGCTTGGTCGCACAGGGGCCGGGGTATGGCTACACCTTC.

The chain carries TRBV7-9 and TRBJ2-1; perhaps TRBD2 as D (5 bases). The CDR3 loop spans 15 amino acids. V dropped 3 bases and J dropped 5 bases, with 14 bases sitting between them. Germline V CDR1 and CDR2: SEHNR, FQNEAQ (reference sequence). CDR3 residues: CASSFPYGKDNEQFF. The CDR3 region has the DNA TGTGCCAGCAGCTTTCCCTACGGGAAGGACAATGAGCAGTTCTTC.

The V gene is TRBV2, the J gene TRBJ2-6; D is uncertain. Deletions cut 3 bases from V and 2 bases from J, with 5 bases between. CDR1 is SNHLY and CDR2 is FYNNEI in the germline V gene. CDR3 length: 14 residues. CDR3 DNA: TGTGCCAGCAGTGAGGAAACTGGGGCCAACGTCCTGACTTTC. This gives the protein CASSEETGANVLTF. Based on the CDR3 plus reference TRBV2 and TRBJ2-6, the full variable domain is EPEVTQTPSHQVTQMGQEVILRCVPISNHLYFYWYRQILGQKVEFLVSFYNNEISEKSEIFDDQFSVERPDGSNFTLKIRSTKLEDSAMYFCASSEETGANVLTFGAGSRLTVL.

The CDR3 DNA reads as TGCGCCAGCAGCGTGGCTAGCGGGGGGGCCATGGGTACGCAGTATTTT. The encoded protein is CASSVASGGAMGTQYF. V is TRBV5-1 and J is TRBJ2-3, with 12 bases aligning to TRBD2. CDR3 length: 16 amino acids. V lost 4 bases, J lost 8 bases, and 11 bases stayed unmatched. The germline V gene encodes CDR1 SGHRS and CDR2 YFSETQ.

Notes on this clone: Other DNA sequences in this specimen translate into the identical CDR3. The genes are TRBV7-9 and TRBJ2-1; a possible D gene is TRBD2 (5 bases). CDR3 length equals 13 residues. Germline V lookup: CDR1 SEHNR, CDR2 FQNEAQ (reference sequence). With 5 bases removed from V and 4 bases from J, the gap between germline ends came to 9 bases. In nucleotides, the CDR3 is TGTGCCAGCAGCCTAGGGAGATACAATGAGCAGTTCTTC. This gives the protein CASSLGRYNEQFF.

The rearrangement links TRBV11-3 to TRBJ2-7; TRBD1 agrees at 7 bases. The CDR3 runs 17 residues. Germline loops: CDR1 SGHNT, CDR2 YENEEA. Trimming removed 5 bases from V and 0 bases from J; junction bases left unmatched: 13. The CDR3 nucleotides are TGTGCCAGCAGCCCCCCCATCCGGGACAGAAGCTCCTACGAGCAGTACTTC. This gives the protein CASSPPIRDRSSYEQYF.

The chain links TRBV28 to TRBJ1-1, with 10 bases fitting TRBD1. The junction had 9 bases not matched to a gene; V was cut back by 3 bases and J by 11 bases. This CDR3 is built from 14 residues. Germline V gene sequence: CDR1 MDHEN, CDR2 SYDVKM. The CDR3 loop reads CASSLDRGVSRAFF. The CDR3 DNA is TGTGCCAGCAGTTTGGACAGGGGGGTTTCTAGGGCTTTCTTT.

V usage is TRBV5-1 and J usage is TRBJ2-7; perhaps TRBD1 as D (7 bases). Trimming took 3 bases from V and 1 from J, leaving 11 bases between them. Germline V gene data show CDR1 as SGHRS and CDR2 as YFSETQ. CDR3 size: 14 residues. CDR3 residues: CASSSRGTSYEQYF. DNA for the CDR3: TGCGCCAGCAGCTCCAGGGGGACTTCCTACGAGCAGTACTTC.

This clone has only one observation. J is TRBJ2-1 and V is TRBV7-6, with D possibly TRBD1 on 5 matching bases. V gave up 5 bases and J gave up 6 bases, with 8 bases separating them. Germline values: CDR1 SGHVS, CDR2 FNYEAQ. The CDR3 is made up of 12 amino acids. The CDR3: CASSLQGNEQFF. CDR3 bases: TGTGCCAGCAGCCTTCAGGGCAATGAGCAGTTCTTC.

This clone has only a few counts. The chain uses TRBV4-2 and TRBJ1-4; a weak D match, TRBD1 (5 bases). The CDR3 sequence is 14 residues long. Per the germline V gene, CDR1 is LGHNA and CDR2 is YNFKEQ. V lost 5 bases and J 2 bases, leaving 9 bases between the germline ends. CDR3 amino acids: CASSSGLTNEKLFF. The CDR3 DNA reads as TGTGCCAGCAGCTCGGGACTGACTAATGAAAAACTGTTTTTT.